This TCR beta chain was retrieved from a study of vaccination and CD4 T cells after COVID-19. An Oncomine TCR Beta short-read assay was used to sequence the DNA from cultured CD4+ T cells. TCRdb re-derived calls from the PCR reads in MiXCR, one entry per CDR3 protein. The top ten hold about 10% of the sample, which has about 15,000 distinct CDR3 sequences, roughly 72% seen once. On this clonotype itself: Its antigen is still unknown.

This CDR3 contains 13 residues. Trimming left V 8 bases short and J 4 bases short, with 14 bases between. In germline, CDR1 is MNHEY, CDR2 SVGEGT. As to treatment: roughly 10-day PBMC culture with coronavirus spike peptide pools or control peptides (ViraFEST assay). The chain has TRBV6-2 or TRBV6-3 and TRBJ1-1, with D possibly TRBD1 on 5 matching bases. What was sequenced was CD4+ T cells from blood, cultured in vitro. The source of this sequence is a human donor who had recovered from COVID-19. Written as DNA, the CDR3 is TGTGCCAGCTCGGGACGGGTGGGCACTGAAGCTTTCTTT. This translates into CASSGRVGTEAFF.